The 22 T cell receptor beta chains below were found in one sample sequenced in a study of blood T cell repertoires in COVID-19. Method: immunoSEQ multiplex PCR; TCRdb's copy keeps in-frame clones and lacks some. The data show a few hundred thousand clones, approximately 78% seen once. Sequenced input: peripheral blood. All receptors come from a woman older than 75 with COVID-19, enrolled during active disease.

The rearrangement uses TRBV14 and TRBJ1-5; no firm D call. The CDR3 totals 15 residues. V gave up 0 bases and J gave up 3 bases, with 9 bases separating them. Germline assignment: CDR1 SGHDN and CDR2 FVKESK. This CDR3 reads CASSQDRGTNQPQHF. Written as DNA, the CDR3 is TGTGCCAGCAGCCAAGATCGAGGTACCAATCAGCCCCAGCATTTT.

The CDR3 coding sequence is TGTGCCAGCAGTCCGCGCGGAGGCTATGGCTACACCTTC. This codes for CASSPRGGYGYTF. The V gene is TRBV12-3 or TRBV12-4, the J gene TRBJ1-2; D remains unclear. This CDR3 is 13 amino acids long. V was pared by 5 bases and J by 4 bases, with 11 bases between.

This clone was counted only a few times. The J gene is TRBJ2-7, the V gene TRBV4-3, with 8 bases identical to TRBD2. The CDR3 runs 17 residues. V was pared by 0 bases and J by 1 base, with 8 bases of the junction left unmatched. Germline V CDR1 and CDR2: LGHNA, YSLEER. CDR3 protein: CASSQEGGAGESYEQYF. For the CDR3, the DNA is TGCGCCAGCAGCCAAGAGGGAGGAGCGGGAGAGTCCTACGAGCAGTACTTC.

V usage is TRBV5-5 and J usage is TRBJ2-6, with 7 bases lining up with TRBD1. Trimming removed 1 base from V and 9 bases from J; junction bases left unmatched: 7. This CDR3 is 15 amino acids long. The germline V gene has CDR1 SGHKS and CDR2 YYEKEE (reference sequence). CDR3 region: CASSLLGGKVNVLTF. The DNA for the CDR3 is TGTGCCAGCAGCTTGCTAGGGGGCAAGGTCAACGTCCTGACTTTC.

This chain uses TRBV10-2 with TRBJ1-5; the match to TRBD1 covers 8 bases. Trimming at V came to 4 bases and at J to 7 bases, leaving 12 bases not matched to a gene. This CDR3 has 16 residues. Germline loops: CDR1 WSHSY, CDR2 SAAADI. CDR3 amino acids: CASSVGDRGARQPQHF. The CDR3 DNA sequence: TGCGCCAGCAGTGTAGGAGACAGGGGCGCTAGGCAGCCCCAGCATTTT.

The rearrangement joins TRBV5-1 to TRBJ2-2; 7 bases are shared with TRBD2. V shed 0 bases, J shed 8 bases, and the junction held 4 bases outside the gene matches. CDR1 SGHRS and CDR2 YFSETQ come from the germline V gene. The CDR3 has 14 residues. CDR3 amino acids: CASSLASGMGELFF. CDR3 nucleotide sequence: TGCGCCAGCAGCTTGGCCAGCGGGATGGGGGAGCTGTTTTTT.

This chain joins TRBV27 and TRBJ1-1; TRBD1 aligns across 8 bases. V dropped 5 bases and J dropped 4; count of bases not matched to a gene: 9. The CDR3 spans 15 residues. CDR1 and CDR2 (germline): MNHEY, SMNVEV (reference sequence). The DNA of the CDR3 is TGTGCCAGCAGTCCGCGACAGGGGTTGGGCACTGAAGCTTTCTTT. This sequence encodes CASSPRQGLGTEAFF.

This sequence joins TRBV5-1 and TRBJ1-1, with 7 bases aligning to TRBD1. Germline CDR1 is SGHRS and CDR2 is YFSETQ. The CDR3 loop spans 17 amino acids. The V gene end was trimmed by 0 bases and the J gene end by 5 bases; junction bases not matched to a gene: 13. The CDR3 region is CASSLAGTASSRTEAFF. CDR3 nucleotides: TGCGCCAGCAGCTTGGCGGGGACAGCCTCTTCGAGAACTGAAGCTTTCTTT.

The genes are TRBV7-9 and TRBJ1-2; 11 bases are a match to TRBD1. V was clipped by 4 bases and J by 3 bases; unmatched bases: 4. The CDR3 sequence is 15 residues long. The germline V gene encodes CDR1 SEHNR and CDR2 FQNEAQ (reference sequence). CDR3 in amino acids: CASSSWTGGDYGYTF. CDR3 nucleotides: TGTGCCAGCAGCTCCTGGACAGGGGGCGACTATGGCTACACCTTC.

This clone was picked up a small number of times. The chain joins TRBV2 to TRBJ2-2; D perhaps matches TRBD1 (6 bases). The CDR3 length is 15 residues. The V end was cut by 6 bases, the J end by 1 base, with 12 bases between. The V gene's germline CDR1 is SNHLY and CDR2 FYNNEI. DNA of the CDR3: TGTGCCAGCAGGGCACAGGGTTTGAACACCGGGGAGCTGTTTTTT. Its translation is CASRAQGLNTGELFF.

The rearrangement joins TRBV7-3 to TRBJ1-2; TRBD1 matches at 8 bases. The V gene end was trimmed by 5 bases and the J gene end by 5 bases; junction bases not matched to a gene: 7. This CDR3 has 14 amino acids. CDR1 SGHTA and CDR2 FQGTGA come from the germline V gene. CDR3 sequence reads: CASSPGTGRYGYTF. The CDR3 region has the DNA TGTGCCAGCAGCCCAGGGACAGGCCGATATGGCTACACCTTC.

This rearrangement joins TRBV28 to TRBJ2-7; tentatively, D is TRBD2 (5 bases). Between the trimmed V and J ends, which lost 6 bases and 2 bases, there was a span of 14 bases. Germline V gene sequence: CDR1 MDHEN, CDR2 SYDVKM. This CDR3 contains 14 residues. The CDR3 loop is CASRSGGSAYEQYF. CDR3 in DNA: TGTGCCAGCAGATCGGGCGGGTCGGCCTACGAGCAGTACTTC.

The CDR3 loop reads CASGLSRQYTDTQYF. The CDR3 coding sequence is TGTGCTAGTGGTTTGTCCCGCCAGTACACAGATACGCAGTATTTT. The chain couples TRBV12-5 to TRBJ2-3; D call uncertain. CDR1 is LGHNT and CDR2 is FRNRAP in the germline V gene. This CDR3 is built from 15 residues. With 2 bases removed from V and 2 bases from J, the gap between germline ends came to 11 bases.

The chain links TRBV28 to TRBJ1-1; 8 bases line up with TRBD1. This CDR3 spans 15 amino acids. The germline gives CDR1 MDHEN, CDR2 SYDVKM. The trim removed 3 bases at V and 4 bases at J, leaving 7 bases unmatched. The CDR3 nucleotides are TGTGCCAGCAGTTTTCTGACAGGGGAGGGCACTGAAGCTTTCTTT. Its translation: CASSFLTGEGTEAFF. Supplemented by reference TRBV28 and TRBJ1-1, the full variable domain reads DVKVTQSSRYLVKRTGEKVFLECVQDMDHENMFWYRQDPGLGLRLIYFSYDVKMKEKGDIPEGYSVSREKKERFSLILESASTNQTSMYLCASSFLTGEGTEAFFGQGTRLTVV.

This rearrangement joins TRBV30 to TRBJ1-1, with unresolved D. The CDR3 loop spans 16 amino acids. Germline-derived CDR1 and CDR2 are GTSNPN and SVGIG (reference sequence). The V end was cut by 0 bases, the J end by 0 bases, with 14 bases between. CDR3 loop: CAWSVTWAGMNTEAFF. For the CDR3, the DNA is TGTGCCTGGAGTGTAACCTGGGCCGGTATGAACACTGAAGCTTTCTTT.

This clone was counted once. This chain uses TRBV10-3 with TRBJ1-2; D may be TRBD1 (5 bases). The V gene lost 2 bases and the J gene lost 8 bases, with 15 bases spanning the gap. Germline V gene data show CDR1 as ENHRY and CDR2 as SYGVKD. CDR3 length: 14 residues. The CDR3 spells CAISETGEVGGYTF. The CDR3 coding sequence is TGTGCCATCAGTGAGACGGGGGAAGTCGGAGGCTACACCTTC.

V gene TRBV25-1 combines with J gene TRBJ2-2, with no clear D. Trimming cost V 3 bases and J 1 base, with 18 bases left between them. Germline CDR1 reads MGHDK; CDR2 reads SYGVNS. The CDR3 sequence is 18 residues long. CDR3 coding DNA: TGTGCCAGCAGTGATTCGCCCCAGTTCACGTGGAACACCGGGGAGCTGTTTTTT. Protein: CASSDSPQFTWNTGELFF.

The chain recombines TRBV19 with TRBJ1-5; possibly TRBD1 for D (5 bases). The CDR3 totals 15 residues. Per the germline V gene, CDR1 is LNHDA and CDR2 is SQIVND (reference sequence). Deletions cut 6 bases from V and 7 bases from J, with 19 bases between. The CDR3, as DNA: TGTGCCAGTAGCCCCCGGACACCCGGCATCCAGCCCCAGCATTTT. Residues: CASSPRTPGIQPQHF. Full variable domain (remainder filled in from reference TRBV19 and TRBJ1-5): DGGITQSPKYLFRKEGQNVTLSCEQNLNHDAMYWYRQDPGQGLRLIYYSQIVNDFQKGDIAEGYSVSREKKESFPLTVTSAQKNPTAFYLCASSPRTPGIQPQHFGDGTRLSIL.

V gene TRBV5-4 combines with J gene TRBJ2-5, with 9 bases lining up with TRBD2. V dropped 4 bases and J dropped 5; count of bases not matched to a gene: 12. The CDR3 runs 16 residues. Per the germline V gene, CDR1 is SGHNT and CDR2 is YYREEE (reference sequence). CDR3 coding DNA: TGTGCCAGCAGCCGGCCGAGCGGGGGGCGGAGGGAGACCCAGTACTTC. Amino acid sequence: CASSRPSGGRRETQYF.

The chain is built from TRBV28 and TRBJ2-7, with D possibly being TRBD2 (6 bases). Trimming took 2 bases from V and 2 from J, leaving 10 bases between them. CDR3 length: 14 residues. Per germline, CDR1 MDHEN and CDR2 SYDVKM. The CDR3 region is CASSLTAGTYEQYF. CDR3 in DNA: TGTGCCAGCAGTTTAACGGCGGGAACCTACGAGCAGTACTTC.

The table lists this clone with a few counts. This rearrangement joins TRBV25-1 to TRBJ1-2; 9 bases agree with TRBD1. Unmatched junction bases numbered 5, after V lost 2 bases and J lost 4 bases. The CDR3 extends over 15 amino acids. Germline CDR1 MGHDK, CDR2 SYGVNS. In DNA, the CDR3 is TGTGCCAGCAGTGAAGGACAGGGGACCACCTATGGCTACACCTTC. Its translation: CASSEGQGTTYGYTF.

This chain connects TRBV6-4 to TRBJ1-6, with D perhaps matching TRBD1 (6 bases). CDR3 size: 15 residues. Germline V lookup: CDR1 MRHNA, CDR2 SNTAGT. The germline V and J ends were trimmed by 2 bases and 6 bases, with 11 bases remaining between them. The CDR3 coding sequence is TGTGCCAGCAGTGACAAACAGGGATTTAATTCACCCCTCCACTTT. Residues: CASSDKQGFNSPLHF.